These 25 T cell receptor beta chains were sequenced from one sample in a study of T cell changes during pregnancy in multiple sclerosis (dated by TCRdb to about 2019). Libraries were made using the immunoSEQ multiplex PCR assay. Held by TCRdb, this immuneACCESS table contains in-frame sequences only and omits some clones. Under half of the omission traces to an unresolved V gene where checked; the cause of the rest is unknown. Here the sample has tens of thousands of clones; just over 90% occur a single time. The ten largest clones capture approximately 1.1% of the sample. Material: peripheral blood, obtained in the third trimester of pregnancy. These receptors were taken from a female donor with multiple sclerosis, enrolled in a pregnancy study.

CDR3 nucleotides: TGTGCCAGCAGCCAAGGAGGAATAGCGAACACCGGGGAGCTGTTTTTT. Translating gives CASSQGGIANTGELFF. V gene TRBV14 combines with J gene TRBJ2-2; D is uncertain. The germline gives CDR1 SGHDN, CDR2 FVKESK. The V and J ends lost 1 base and 0 bases respectively, with 9 bases between them. This CDR3 contains 16 residues.

CDR3 nucleotide sequence: TGTGCCTGGAGTGTAATGGCTGGGGGCTGGGAGACCCAGTACTTC. Protein: CAWSVMAGGWETQYF. The chain employs TRBV30 and TRBJ2-5, with a tentative D call TRBD1 (6 bases). The germline V gene encodes CDR1 GTSNPN and CDR2 SVGIG (reference sequence). The V and J ends lost 0 bases and 5 bases respectively, with 16 bases between them. The CDR3 sequence is 15 residues long.

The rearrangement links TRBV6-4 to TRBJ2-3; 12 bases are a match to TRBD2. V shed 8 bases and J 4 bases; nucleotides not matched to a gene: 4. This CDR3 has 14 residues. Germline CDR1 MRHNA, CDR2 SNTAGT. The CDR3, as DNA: TGTGCCAGCGGTCTAGCGGGAGGGTCAGATACGCAGTATTTT. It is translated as CASGLAGGSDTQYF.

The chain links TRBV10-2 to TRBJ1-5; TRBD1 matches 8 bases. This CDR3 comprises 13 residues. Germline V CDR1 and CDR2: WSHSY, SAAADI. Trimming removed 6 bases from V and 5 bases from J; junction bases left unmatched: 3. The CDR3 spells CASRDREDQPQHF. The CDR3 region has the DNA TGCGCCAGCAGGGACAGGGAGGATCAGCCCCAGCATTTT.

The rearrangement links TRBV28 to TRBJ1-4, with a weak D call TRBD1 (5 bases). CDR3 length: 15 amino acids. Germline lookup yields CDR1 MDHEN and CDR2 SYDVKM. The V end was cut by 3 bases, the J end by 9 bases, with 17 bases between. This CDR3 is CASSFSGTRGKKLFF. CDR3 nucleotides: TGTGCCAGCAGTTTTTCCGGGACCCGGGGGAAAAAACTGTTTTTT.

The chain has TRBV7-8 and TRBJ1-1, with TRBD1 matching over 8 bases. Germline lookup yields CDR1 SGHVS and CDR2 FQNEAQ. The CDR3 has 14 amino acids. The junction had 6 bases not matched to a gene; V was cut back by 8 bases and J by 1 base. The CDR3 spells CASLTRGRNTEAFF. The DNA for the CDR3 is TGTGCCAGCCTTACCAGGGGGCGGAACACTGAAGCTTTCTTT.

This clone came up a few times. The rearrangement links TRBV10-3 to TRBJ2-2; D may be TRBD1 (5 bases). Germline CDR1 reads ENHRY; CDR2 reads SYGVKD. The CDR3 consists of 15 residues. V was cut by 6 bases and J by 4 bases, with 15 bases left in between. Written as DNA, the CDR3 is TGTGCCATCAGAGGGAATCAGGGCAGCACCGGGGAGCTGTTTTTT. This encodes CAIRGNQGSTGELFF.

Written as DNA, the CDR3 is TGTGCCAGCAGCCCTGGACTACGGGAGACCCAGTACTTC. It specifies CASSPGLRETQYF. This chain joins TRBV5-4 and TRBJ2-5; perhaps TRBD2 as D (6 bases). The CDR3 consists of 13 residues. Germline V gene data show CDR1 as SGHNT and CDR2 as YYREEE (reference sequence). V lost 4 bases and J 5 bases, leaving 12 bases between the germline ends.

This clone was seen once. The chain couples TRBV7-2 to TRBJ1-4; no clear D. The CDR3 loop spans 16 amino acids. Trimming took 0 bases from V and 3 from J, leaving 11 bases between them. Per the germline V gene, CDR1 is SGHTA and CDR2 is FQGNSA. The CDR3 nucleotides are TGTGCCAGCAGCTTAGCAAGCGGGGAACCTAATGAAAAACTGTTTTTT. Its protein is CASSLASGEPNEKLFF.

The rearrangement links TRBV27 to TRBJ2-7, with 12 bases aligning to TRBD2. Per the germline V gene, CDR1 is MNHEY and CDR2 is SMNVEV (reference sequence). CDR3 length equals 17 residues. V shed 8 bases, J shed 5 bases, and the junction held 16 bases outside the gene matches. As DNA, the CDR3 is TGTGCCAGCGGCAATCTGGGTTCCCTAGCGGGAGGGGACGAGCAGTACTTC. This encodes CASGNLGSLAGGDEQYF.

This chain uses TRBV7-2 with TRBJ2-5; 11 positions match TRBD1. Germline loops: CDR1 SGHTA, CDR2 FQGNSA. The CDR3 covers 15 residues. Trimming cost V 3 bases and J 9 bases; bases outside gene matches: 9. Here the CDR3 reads CASSLGTGGDRAQYF. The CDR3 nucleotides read TGTGCCAGCAGCTTGGGGACAGGGGGGGATAGGGCCCAGTACTTC.

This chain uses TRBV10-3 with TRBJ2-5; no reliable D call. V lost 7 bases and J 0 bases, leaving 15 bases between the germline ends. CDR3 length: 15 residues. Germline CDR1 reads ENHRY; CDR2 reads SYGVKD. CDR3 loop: CAINTVSQDQETQYF. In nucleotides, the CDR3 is TGTGCCATCAACACTGTGAGTCAGGACCAAGAGACCCAGTACTTC.

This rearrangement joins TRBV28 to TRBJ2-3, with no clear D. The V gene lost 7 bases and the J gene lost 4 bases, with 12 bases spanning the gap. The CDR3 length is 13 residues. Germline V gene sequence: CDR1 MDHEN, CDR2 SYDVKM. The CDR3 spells CASTHTPPDTQYF. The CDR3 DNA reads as TGTGCCAGCACTCACACGCCCCCAGATACGCAGTATTTT.

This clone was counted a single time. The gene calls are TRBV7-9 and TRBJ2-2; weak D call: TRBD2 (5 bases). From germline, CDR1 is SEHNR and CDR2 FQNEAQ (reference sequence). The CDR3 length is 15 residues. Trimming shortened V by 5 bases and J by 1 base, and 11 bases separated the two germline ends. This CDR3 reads CASSLLRENTGELFF. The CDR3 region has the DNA TGTGCCAGCAGCCTCCTCCGGGAGAACACCGGGGAGCTGTTTTTT.

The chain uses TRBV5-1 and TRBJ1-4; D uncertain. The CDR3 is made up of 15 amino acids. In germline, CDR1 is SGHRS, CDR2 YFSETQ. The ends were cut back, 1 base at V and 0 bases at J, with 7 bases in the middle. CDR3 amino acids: CASSLSYSTNEKLFF. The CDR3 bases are TGCGCCAGCAGCTTGTCGTATTCAACTAATGAAAAACTGTTTTTT.

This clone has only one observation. As DNA, the CDR3 is TGTGCCAGCAGCCCTAATACAGGGGCCAATGAGCAGTTCTTC. The encoded protein is CASSPNTGANEQFF. The genes are TRBV5-4 and TRBJ2-1, with 7 bases lining up with TRBD1. Germline V CDR1 and CDR2: SGHNT, YYREEE (reference sequence). After removal of 4 bases from V and 6 bases from J, the junction contained 7 bases not matched to a gene. The CDR3 loop spans 14 amino acids.

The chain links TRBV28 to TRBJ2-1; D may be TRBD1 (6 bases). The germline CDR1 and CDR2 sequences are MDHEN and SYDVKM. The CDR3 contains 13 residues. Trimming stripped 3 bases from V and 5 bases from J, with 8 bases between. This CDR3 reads CASSFYRDNEQFF. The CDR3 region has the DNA TGTGCCAGCAGTTTCTACAGGGACAATGAGCAGTTCTTC.

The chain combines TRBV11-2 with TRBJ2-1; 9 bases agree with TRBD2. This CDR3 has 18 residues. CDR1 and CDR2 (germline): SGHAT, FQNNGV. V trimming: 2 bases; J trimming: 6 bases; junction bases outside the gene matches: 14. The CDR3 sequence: CASSLSLTRLADLNEQFF. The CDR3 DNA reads TGTGCCAGCAGCTTATCACTAACTCGACTAGCGGACCTCAATGAGCAGTTCTTC.

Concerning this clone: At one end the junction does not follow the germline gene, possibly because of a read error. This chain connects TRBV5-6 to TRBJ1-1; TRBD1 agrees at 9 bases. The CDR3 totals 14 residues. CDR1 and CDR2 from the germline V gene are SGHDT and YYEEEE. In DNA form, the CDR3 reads TGTGCCAGCACCTTGACAGGGGGGAACACTGAAGCTTTCTTT. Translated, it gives CASTLTGGNTEAFF. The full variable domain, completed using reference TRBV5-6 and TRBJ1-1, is DAGVTQSPTHLIKTRGQQVTLRCSPKSGHDTVSWYQQALGQGPQFIFQYYEEEERQRGNFPDRFSGHQFPNYSSELNVNALLLGDSALYLCASTLTGGNTEAFFGQGTRLTVV.

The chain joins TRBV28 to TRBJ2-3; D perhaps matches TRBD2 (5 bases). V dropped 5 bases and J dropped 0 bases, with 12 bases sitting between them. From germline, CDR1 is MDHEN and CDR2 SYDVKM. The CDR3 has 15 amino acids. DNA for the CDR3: TGTGCCAGCAGTAGCCTCGAGCGGAGCACAGATACGCAGTATTTT. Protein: CASSSLERSTDTQYF.

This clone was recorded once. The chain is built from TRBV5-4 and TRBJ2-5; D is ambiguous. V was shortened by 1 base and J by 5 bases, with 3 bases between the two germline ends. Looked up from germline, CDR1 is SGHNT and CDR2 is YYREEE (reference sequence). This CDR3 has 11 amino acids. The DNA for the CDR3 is TGTGCCAGCAGCTTGCGGGAGACCCAGTACTTC. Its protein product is CASSLRETQYF.

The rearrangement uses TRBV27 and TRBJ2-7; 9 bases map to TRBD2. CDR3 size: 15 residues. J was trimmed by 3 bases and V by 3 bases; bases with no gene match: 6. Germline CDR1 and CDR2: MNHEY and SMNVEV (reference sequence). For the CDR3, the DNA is TGTGCCAGCAGTTTGGTGCGGGAGGGCCGCTACGAGCAGTACTTC. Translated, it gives CASSLVREGRYEQYF.

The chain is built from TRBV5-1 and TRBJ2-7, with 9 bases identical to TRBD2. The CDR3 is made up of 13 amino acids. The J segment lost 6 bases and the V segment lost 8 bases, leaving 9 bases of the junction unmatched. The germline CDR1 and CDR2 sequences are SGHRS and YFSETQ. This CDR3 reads CASSLSREGEQYF. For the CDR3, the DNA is TGCGCCAGTTCCCTTTCGCGGGAGGGCGAGCAGTACTTC.

CDR3 DNA: TGTGCCAGCAGCCCATCGGGACAGGATTTTTTCGGCTACACCTTC. Its translation: CASSPSGQDFFGYTF. The rearrangement uses TRBV5-4 and TRBJ1-2; 8 positions match TRBD1. This CDR3 is built from 15 residues. The J segment lost 8 bases and the V segment lost 4 bases, leaving 13 bases of the junction unmatched. Germline lookup yields CDR1 SGHNT and CDR2 YYREEE (reference sequence). Combining the CDR3 with reference TRBV5-4 and TRBJ1-2 gives the whole variable domain ETGVTQSPTHLIKTRGQQVTLRCSSQSGHNTVSWYQQALGQGPQFIFQYYREEENGRGNFPPRFSGLQFPNYSSELNVNALELDDSALYLCASSPSGQDFFGYTFGSGTRLTVV.

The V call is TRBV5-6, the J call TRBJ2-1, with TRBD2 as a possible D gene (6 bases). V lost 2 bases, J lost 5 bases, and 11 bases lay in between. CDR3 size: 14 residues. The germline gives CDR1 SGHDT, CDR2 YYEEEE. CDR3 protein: CASSLFPGDNEQFF. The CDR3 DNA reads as TGTGCCAGCAGCTTATTCCCGGGGGACAATGAGCAGTTCTTC.